This T cell receptor (beta chain) was sequenced during a study of metastatic and nonmetastatic thyroid tumors. The wider study: Patients with malignant and benign thyroid disease provided blood and tumor or nodule tissue, whose repertoires were compared. Findings and caveats of the study: Benign nodules were reported to have significantly lower TCR beta diversity than malignant thyroid tumors, in blood and tumor.

The length of the CDR3 is 14 residues. Germline V gene lookup returns CDR1 KGHSH and CDR2 LQKENI. Trimming cost V 4 bases and J 4 bases; bases outside gene matches: 2. No treatment of any kind had been given to any patient before thyroid surgery. There are many counts of this clone. The antigen is unknown. Per the authors' pipeline: The study took CDR3 differences across clinicopathological groups and made a distant-metastasis classifier for papillary thyroid cancer from them. MiXCR re-clonotyped the PCR reads for TCRdb. What appears here as the V and J calls and clone size reflects TCRdb's work, not the paper's. The sample consists of roughly 81,000 clones, over 8.5% of them appearing once.

This chain connects TRBV18 to TRBJ1-5, with TRBD1 matching over 9 bases. This TCR was recovered from a female donor with papillary thyroid cancer or a benign thyroid nodule (not recorded which). Some clones in this sample may be carry-over from other donors' samples. Material: blood. CDR3 amino acids: CASSLGTGNQPQHF. CDR3 nucleotide sequence: TGTGCCAGCTCACTGGGGACAGGGAATCAGCCCCAGCATTTT.